These 10 T cell receptor beta chains share one sample of origin, sequenced in a study of regulatory T cells in long-lasting Graves disease. The sample's time point: persistent/refractory GD, antithyroid drugs over 5 years with positive TRAb. Following extraction of RNA from PBMCs, that RNA was used to make the TCR library. For TCR beta, libraries came from iRepertoire HTBI primers and Arm-PCR of CDR3 regions. TCRdb used MiXCR to reprocess the multiplex PCR reads, holding one entry per CDR3 protein. Of 400,000 to 500,000 distinct CDR3 sequences in the sample, less than 25% were seen once. Here the sequenced sample was peripheral blood mononuclear cells (PBMCs), taken when the disease was refractory, from a patient treated with antithyroid drugs. Source of these receptors: a female donor with Graves disease.

This clonotype was counted ten times or more. J is TRBJ1-2 and V is TRBV19, with unresolved D. In germline, CDR1 is LNHDA, CDR2 SQIVND (reference sequence). The CDR3 extends over 14 amino acids. Between the trimmed V and J ends, which lost 3 bases and 3 bases, there was a span of 11 bases. The CDR3 loop is CASSILQDHYGYTF. The CDR3 DNA is TGTGCCAGTAGTATCTTGCAGGACCACTATGGCTACACCTTC.

Regarding this clonotype: A far larger clone is one nucleotide away, so this likely arose from a read error. CDR3 sequence reads: CASSWTGPRKNQYF. For the CDR3, the DNA is TGTGCCAGCAGCTGGACAGGACCTAGGAAGAACCAGTACTTC. The chain links TRBV6-1 to TRBJ2-5; 7 bases are shared with TRBD1. The J segment lost 10 bases and the V segment lost 6 bases, leaving 14 bases of the junction unmatched. CDR3 length equals 14 residues. Germline assignment: CDR1 MNHNS and CDR2 SASEGT.

This clonotype was observed a few times. J is TRBJ2-4 and V is TRBV6-1; D gene unclear. The CDR3 spans 11 residues. Germline V CDR1 and CDR2: MNHNS, SASEGT. Trimming cost V 5 bases and J 8 bases, with 7 bases left between them. The chain's CDR3 is CASSRQDIQYF. The CDR3 nucleotides read TGTGCCAGCAGTCGTCAGGACATTCAGTACTTC.

Concerning this clonotype itself: Sequence at one end of the junction differs from germline and may be a read error. The chain is built from TRBV27 and TRBJ1-4; D unresolved. The CDR3 length is 14 residues. The germline V gene has CDR1 MNHEY and CDR2 SMNVEV (reference sequence). CDR3 bases: TGTGCCAGCAGTTTAAGTATTTCGCGAGAAAACCTGTTTTTT. It is translated as CASSLSISRENLFF.

This clonotype was observed many times. The V and J genes are TRBV28 and TRBJ1-2; the match to TRBD1 covers 7 bases. Germline CDR1 MDHEN, CDR2 SYDVKM. The CDR3 sequence is 13 residues long. The trim removed 5 bases at V and 6 bases at J, leaving 6 bases unmatched. The CDR3 DNA reads TGTGCCAGCAGTAGTGGAGGGGGCGATGGCTACACCTTC. Its translation is CASSSGGGDGYTF.

This clonotype was found many times. This chain joins TRBV11-2 and TRBJ1-1; D unclear. From germline, CDR1 is SGHAT and CDR2 FQNNGV. The V and J ends lost 7 bases and 8 bases respectively, with 11 bases between them. The CDR3 length is 11 residues. CDR3 DNA sequence: TGTGCCAGCACCAAAGGCAGAGAAGCTTTCTTT. Translated, it gives CASTKGREAFF.

The chain combines TRBV19 with TRBJ1-5; maybe TRBD1 (5 bases). V was pared by 1 base and J by 0 bases, with 10 bases between. Germline CDR1 is LNHDA and CDR2 is SQIVND (reference sequence). The CDR3 extends over 16 amino acids. CDR3 in amino acids: CASSIATVHSNQPQHF. For the CDR3, the DNA is TGTGCCAGTAGTATAGCGACAGTTCATAGCAATCAGCCCCAGCATTTT.

To note about this clonotype: One junction end does not reproduce the germline sequence, and a read error may be involved. V gene TRBV6-5 combines with J gene TRBJ2-5, with D maybe TRBD2 (6 bases). Germline CDR1 is MNHEY and CDR2 is SVGAGI. The CDR3 is 15 residues long. The CDR3 nucleotides read TGTGCCGGCAGTTACTCCCCGGGAGACGGAGAGACCCAGTACTTC. Its protein is CAGSYSPGDGETQYF.

This chain uses TRBV13 with TRBJ2-7; 11 bases line up with TRBD2. The CDR3 is made up of 17 amino acids. With V trimmed by 5 bases and J by 6 bases, 15 bases remained unmatched. Per germline, CDR1 PRHDT and CDR2 FYEKMQ (reference sequence). CDR3 protein: CASSEIPGLAVEAEQYF. CDR3 coding DNA: TGTGCCAGCAGCGAGATTCCGGGACTAGCGGTGGAGGCCGAGCAGTACTTC.

This clonotype was seen at least ten times. This chain connects TRBV12-3 or TRBV12-4 to TRBJ1-2; the D is unclear. The CDR3 sequence is 13 residues long. Trimming cost V 2 bases and J 4 bases, with 8 bases left between them. CDR3 bases: TGTGCCAGCAGTTTAAGGGCATTCTATGGCTACACCTTC. Encoded protein: CASSLRAFYGYTF.